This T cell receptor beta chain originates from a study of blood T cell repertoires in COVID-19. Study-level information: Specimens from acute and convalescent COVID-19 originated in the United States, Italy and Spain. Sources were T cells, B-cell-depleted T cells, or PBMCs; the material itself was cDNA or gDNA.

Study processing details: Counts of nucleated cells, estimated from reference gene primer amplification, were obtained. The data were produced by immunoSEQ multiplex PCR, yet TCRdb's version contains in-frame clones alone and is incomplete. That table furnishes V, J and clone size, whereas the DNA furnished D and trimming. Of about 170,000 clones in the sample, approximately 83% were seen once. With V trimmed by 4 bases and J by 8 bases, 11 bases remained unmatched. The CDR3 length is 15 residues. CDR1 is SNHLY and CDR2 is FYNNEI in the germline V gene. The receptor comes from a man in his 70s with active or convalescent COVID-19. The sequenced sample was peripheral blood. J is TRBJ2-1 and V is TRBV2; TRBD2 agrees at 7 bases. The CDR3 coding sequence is TGTGCCAGCAGTGCATCCGTGACTAGCTCATATGAGCAGTTCTTC. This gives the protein CASSASVTSSYEQFF.